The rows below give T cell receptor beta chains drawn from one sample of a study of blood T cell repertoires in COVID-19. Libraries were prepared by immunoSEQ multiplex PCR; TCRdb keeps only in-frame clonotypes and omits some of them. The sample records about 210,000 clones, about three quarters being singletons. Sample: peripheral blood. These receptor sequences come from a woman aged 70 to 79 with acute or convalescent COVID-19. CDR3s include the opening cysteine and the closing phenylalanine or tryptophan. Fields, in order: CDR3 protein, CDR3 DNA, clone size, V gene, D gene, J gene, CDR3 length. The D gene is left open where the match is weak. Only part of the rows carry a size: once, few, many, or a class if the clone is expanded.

CASSPGQLGHDEQYF | TGTGCCAGCTCACCGGGACAGCTCGGGCACGACGAGCAGTACTTC | - | TRBV18 | TRBD1 | TRBJ2-7 | 15
CASSWEDRGGEKLFF | TGTGCCAGCAGCTGGGAGGACAGGGGGGGCGAAAAACTGTTTTTT | many | TRBV5-6 | TRBD1 | TRBJ1-4 | 15
CAISFDRDYEQYF | TGTGCCATCAGCTTCGACAGGGACTACGAGCAGTACTTC | - | TRBV10-3 | TRBD1 | TRBJ2-7 | 13
CASSEDRGSGVIQSGTQYF | TGTGCCAGCAGTGAAGATCGGGGATCGGGGGTCATCCAATCGGGGACCCAGTACTTC | - | TRBV6-1 | - | TRBJ2-5 | 19
CAWNPGQNKQETQYF | TGTGCCTGGAACCCGGGACAGAACAAGCAAGAGACCCAGTACTTC | - | TRBV30 | TRBD1 | TRBJ2-5 | 15
CASSPGNSPLHF | TGTGCCAGCAGCCCCGGGAATTCACCCCTCCACTTT | - | TRBV13 | - | TRBJ1-6 | 12
CASSPPWGVDEKLFF | TGTGCCAGCTCACCACCGTGGGGCGTCGACGAAAAACTGTTTTTT | - | TRBV18 | - | TRBJ1-4 | 15
CASSEFGQGSYEQYF | TGCGCCAGCAGTGAGTTCGGACAGGGTTCCTACGAGCAGTACTTC | - | TRBV10-1 | TRBD1 | TRBJ2-7 | 15
CASSLGTGQETQYF | TGTGCCAGCAGCCTCGGGACAGGCCAAGAGACCCAGTACTTC | - | TRBV3-1/TRBV3-2 | TRBD1 | TRBJ2-5 | 14
CASFPGHGELFF | TGTGCCAGCTTCCCGGGACACGGGGAGCTGTTTTTT | - | TRBV2 | - | TRBJ2-2 | 12
CSVGSWGTISDTQYF | TGCAGCGTTGGGTCCTGGGGGACAATCTCAGATACGCAGTATTTT | - | TRBV29-1 | - | TRBJ2-3 | 15
CASSVPLGGGNTGELFF | TGTGCCAGCAGCGTACCTCTTGGCGGGGGGAACACCGGGGAGCTGTTTTTT | - | TRBV9 | TRBD2 | TRBJ2-2 | 17
CATSGPRGDEQYF | TGTGCCACCAGTGGTCCGCGGGGGGACGAGCAGTACTTC | - | TRBV24-1 | TRBD2 | TRBJ2-7 | 13
CASSSSTTGQGGYTF | TGTGCCAGCAGCTCCTCTACGACAGGGCAAGGAGGCTACACCTTC | - | TRBV11-2 | TRBD1 | TRBJ1-2 | 15
CASSDWGTLETQYF | TGTGCCAGCAGCGATTGGGGGACACTGGAGACCCAGTACTTC | - | TRBV11-2 | - | TRBJ2-5 | 14
CASSLYSYYNEQFF | TGTGCCAGCAGCCTCTACTCTTACTACAATGAGCAGTTCTTC | - | TRBV7-8 | - | TRBJ2-1 | 14
CASSLGRENIQYF | TGTGCCAGCAGCTTAGGCAGGGAAAACATTCAGTACTTC | - | TRBV7-8 | - | TRBJ2-4 | 13
CASSLGGTGGETQYF | TGTGCCAGCAGCTTAGGGGGCACAGGTGGAGAGACCCAGTACTTC | - | TRBV11-3 | - | TRBJ2-5 | 15